The T cell receptor beta chain under discussion was sequenced for a study of T cell responses to AZD1222 COVID-19 vaccine. Notes on the study in general: Following two doses of AZD1222, Spike-specific TCR breadth and depth rose. Possibly, clonal diversity was underestimated; donors were largely white British and included more females. Repertoires were obtained solely post-peak T cell response.

CDR1 and CDR2 (germline): KGHDR, SFDVKD. Germline trimming cut 4 bases from V and 5 bases from J; bases unmatched to any gene: 9. The CDR3 is 16 residues long. TCRdb keeps only in-frame clones here, not all; method: immunoSEQ multiplex PCR. Here the sample spans 70,000 to 85,000 clones, about 80% being singletons. On this clone itself: Its antigen is not known.

The sequencing used peripheral blood, collected 28 days after the second AZD1222 dose. This receptor was obtained from an adult who received the AZD1222 COVID-19 vaccine. The V call is TRBV24-1, the J call TRBJ1-5; TRBD1 aligns across 8 bases. The CDR3 is CATSDTGQGRDQPQHF. The CDR3 DNA follows: TGTGCCACCAGTGACACAGGACAGGGACGGGATCAGCCCCAGCATTTT.